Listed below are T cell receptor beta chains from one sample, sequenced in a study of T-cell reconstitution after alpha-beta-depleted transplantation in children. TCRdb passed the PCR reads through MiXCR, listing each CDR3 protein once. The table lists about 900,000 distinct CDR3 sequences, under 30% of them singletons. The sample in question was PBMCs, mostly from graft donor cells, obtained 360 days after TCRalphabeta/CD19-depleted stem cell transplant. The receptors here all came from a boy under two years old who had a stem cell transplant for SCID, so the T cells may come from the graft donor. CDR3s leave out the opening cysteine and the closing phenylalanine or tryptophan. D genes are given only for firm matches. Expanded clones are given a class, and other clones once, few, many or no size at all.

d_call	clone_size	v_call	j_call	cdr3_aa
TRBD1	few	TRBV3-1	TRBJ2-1	ASSQRGQGANEQF
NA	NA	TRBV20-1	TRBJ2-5	SARGKLALAETQY
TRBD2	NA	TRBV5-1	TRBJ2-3	ASSLGAGGSDTQY
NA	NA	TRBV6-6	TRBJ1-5	ASRLHSNQPQH
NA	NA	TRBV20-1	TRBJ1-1	SARGGRGALNTEAF
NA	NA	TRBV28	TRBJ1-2	ASSAPSSQFYGYT
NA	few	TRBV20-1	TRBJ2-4	SANPTVHGDIQY
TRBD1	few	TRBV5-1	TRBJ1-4	ASSRGTGISERLF
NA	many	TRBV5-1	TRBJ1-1	ASSHGAEAF
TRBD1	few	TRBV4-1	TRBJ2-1	ASSHRQGSSYNEQF
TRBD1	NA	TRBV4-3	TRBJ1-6	ASSQGPDRRNSPLH
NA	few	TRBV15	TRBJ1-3	ATSRASRSGNTIY
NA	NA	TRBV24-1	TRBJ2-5	ATSDLVGLRETQY
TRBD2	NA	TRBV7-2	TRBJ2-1	ASSRTSGGPPYNEQF
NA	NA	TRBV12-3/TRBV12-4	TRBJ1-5	ASALSVGQPQH
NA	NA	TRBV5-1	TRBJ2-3	ASSLSMDTQY
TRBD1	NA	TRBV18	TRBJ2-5	ASSPLGQGGETQY
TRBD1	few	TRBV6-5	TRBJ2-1	ASSFYRDRVAYNEQF
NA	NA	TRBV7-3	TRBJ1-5	ASSINQPQH
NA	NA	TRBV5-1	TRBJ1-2	ATRAGTEGINYGYT
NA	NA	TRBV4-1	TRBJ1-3	ASSQGGGKMGNTIY
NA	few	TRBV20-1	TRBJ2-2	SARARLRDTGELF
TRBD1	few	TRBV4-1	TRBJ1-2	ASSQAPGGNYGYT
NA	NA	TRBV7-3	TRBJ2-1	ASSFTPTPYNEQF